These 19 T cell receptor beta chains came from one sample sequenced in a study of T cells after yellow fever vaccination. TCRdb analysed the 5' RACE reads with MiXCR anew, one entry per CDR3 protein. The profile shows some 400,000 distinct CDR3 sequences, under 20% of them singletons. Sequences were derived from PBMCs, sampled before the yellow fever booster vaccination. These receptors originate from a man younger than 35 who received the YFV17D yellow fever vaccine.

V and J are TRBV5-6 and TRBJ1-3; unclear D gene. V was shortened by 3 bases and J by 4 bases, with 11 bases between the two germline ends. The CDR3 extends over 14 amino acids. Per germline, CDR1 SGHDT and CDR2 YYEEEE. The CDR3 here is CASSSDGAGNTIYF. The CDR3 DNA reads TGTGCCAGCAGCTCGGACGGAGCGGGAAACACCATATATTTT.

This clonotype was observed a handful of times. This chain joins TRBV6-6 and TRBJ2-1; D call uncertain. Germline CDR1 is MNHNY and CDR2 is SVGAGI (reference sequence). The V end was cut by 3 bases, the J end by 5 bases, with 11 bases between. This CDR3 region has 14 residues. CDR3 nucleotide sequence: TGTGCCAGCAGTTATTTCAGGTTTGACAATGAGCAGTTCTTC. Translating gives CASSYFRFDNEQFF.

There are a few counts of this clonotype. The chain links TRBV12-3 or TRBV12-4 to TRBJ1-2, with 8 bases that match TRBD1. The CDR3 extends over 16 amino acids. The junction had 11 bases not matched to a gene; V was cut back by 7 bases and J by 1 base. CDR3 DNA: TGTGCCAGCACCGACGGGGGACAGGAGATTAACTATGGCTACACCTTC. Translated, it gives CASTDGGQEINYGYTF.

This clonotype was seen a handful of times. The chain uses TRBV5-1 and TRBJ2-1, with 7 bases fitting TRBD1. The CDR3 length is 16 residues. The germline V gene encodes CDR1 SGHRS and CDR2 YFSETQ. V shed 6 bases and J 1 base; nucleotides not matched to a gene: 10. The CDR3 DNA is TGCGCCAGCACCCTCGGGGACAGTCCATCCTACAATGAGCAGTTCTTC. This sequence encodes CASTLGDSPSYNEQFF. Supplemented by reference TRBV5-1 and TRBJ2-1, the full variable domain reads KAGVTQTPRYLIKTRGQQVTLSCSPISGHRSVSWYQQTPGQGLQFLFEYFSETQRNKGNFPGRFSGRQFSNSRSEMNVSTLELGDSALYLCASTLGDSPSYNEQFFGPGTRLTVL.

The table lists this clonotype with a few counts. The V and J genes are TRBV12-5 and TRBJ1-1; a possible D gene is TRBD1 (5 bases). In germline, CDR1 is LGHNT, CDR2 FRNRAP. Trimming removed 4 bases at V and 4 bases at J, with 10 bases between. The CDR3 spans 13 residues. The CDR3 DNA is TGTGCTAGTGGTTACGGGGGTTTCACTGAAGCTTTCTTT. Translating it yields CASGYGGFTEAFF.

This clonotype was seen a handful of times. This chain uses TRBV7-9 with TRBJ2-7; a weak D match, TRBD1 (6 bases). With 5 bases removed from V and 3 bases from J, the gap between germline ends came to 8 bases. CDR3 size: 12 residues. Germline V CDR1 and CDR2: SEHNR, FQNEAQ (reference sequence). CDR3 sequence: CASSVGGYEQYV. In DNA, the CDR3 is TGTGCCAGCAGCGTAGGGGGCTACGAGCAGTACGTC.

The CDR3 region has the DNA TGTGCCAGCAGCCCGACTAGCGGGGCTAACTCCTACAATGAGCAGTTCTTC. It encodes CASSPTSGANSYNEQFF. The chain uses TRBV12-3 or TRBV12-4 and TRBJ2-1, with 11 bases lining up with TRBD2. This CDR3 is built from 17 residues. J gave up 0 bases and V 6 bases, and 7 bases lay outside the gene matches.

DNA for the CDR3: TGTGCCAGCAGCTTGTACGGGCGAGCAGGAGAGACCCAGTACTTC. Translation: CASSLYGRAGETQYF. V usage is TRBV7-9 and J usage is TRBJ2-5; no reliable D call. CDR3 length equals 15 residues. Trimming took off 3 bases at V and 4 bases at J, with 15 bases between the two ends. Germline loops: CDR1 SEHNR, CDR2 FQNEAQ (reference sequence).

The gene calls are TRBV29-1 and TRBJ2-2; D unresolved. Trimming pared 4 bases from V and 7 bases from J, leaving 7 bases between. The CDR3 loop spans 11 amino acids. Germline V CDR1 and CDR2: SQVTM, ANQGSEA. In nucleotides, the CDR3 is TGCAGCGTTGTAGGTTACGGGGAGCTGTTTTTT. Translation gives CSVVGYGELFF.

This chain uses TRBV4-1 with TRBJ1-1; 10 bases map to TRBD1. CDR1 is MGHRA, CDR2 YSYEKL, per germline. The CDR3 is 13 residues long. The J segment lost 11 bases and the V segment lost 4 bases, leaving 7 bases of the junction unmatched. CDR3 amino acids: CASSRRDRGRAFF. In DNA form, the CDR3 reads TGCGCCAGCAGCCGTAGGGACAGGGGACGGGCTTTCTTT.

The chain employs TRBV5-1 and TRBJ1-2; perhaps TRBD1 as D (6 bases). Germline CDR1 reads SGHRS; CDR2 reads YFSETQ. The CDR3 is made up of 13 amino acids. V was clipped by 3 bases and J by 8 bases, with 14 bases between them. The CDR3, as DNA: TGCGCCAGCAGCTCCGCACAGGGTCTGGGCTACACCTTC. It translates to CASSSAQGLGYTF.

This clonotype was counted a few times. The chain recombines TRBV19 with TRBJ1-1; D unclear. Trimming removed 5 bases at V and 5 bases at J, with 15 bases between. CDR1 and CDR2 (germline): LNHDA, SQIVND (reference sequence). This CDR3 is built from 14 residues. Written as DNA, the CDR3 is TGTGCCAGTAGTTGGTGGTCCTCGGGGACTGAAGCTTTCTTT. This translates into CASSWWSSGTEAFF. Combining the CDR3 with reference TRBV19 and TRBJ1-1 gives the whole variable domain DGGITQSPKYLFRKEGQNVTLSCEQNLNHDAMYWYRQDPGQGLRLIYYSQIVNDFQKGDIAEGYSVSREKKESFPLTVTSAQKNPTAFYLCASSWWSSGTEAFFGQGTRLTVV.

In its sample, this clonotype was seen a few times. The chain recombines TRBV18 with TRBJ1-2, with TRBD1 identical over 11 bases. The CDR3 covers 15 residues. Trimming at V came to 2 bases and at J to 3 bases, leaving 2 bases not matched to a gene. Germline lookup yields CDR1 KGHSH and CDR2 LQKENI. The CDR3: CASSPTGQGDYGYTF. The CDR3, as DNA: TGTGCCAGCTCACCAACGGGACAGGGGGACTATGGCTACACCTTC.

The rearrangement joins TRBV20-1 to TRBJ2-7, with D unclear. V gave up 3 bases and J gave up 1 base, with 13 bases separating them. Germline values: CDR1 DFQATT, CDR2 SNEGSKA (reference sequence). The CDR3 runs 14 residues. DNA for the CDR3: TGCAGTGCTAGTCCGGGTCAAGTATCCTACGAGCAGTACTTC. Amino acid sequence: CSASPGQVSYEQYF.

Only a few counts were recorded for this clonotype. J is TRBJ2-7 and V is TRBV7-9; D may be TRBD2 (5 bases). Germline CDR1 reads SEHNR; CDR2 reads FQNEAQ (reference sequence). This CDR3 region has 14 residues. V was cut by 5 bases and J by 6 bases, with 17 bases left in between. For the CDR3, the DNA is TGTGCCAGCAGCCCGATCTCTGGAGGCACCGAGCAGTACTTC. Its protein product is CASSPISGGTEQYF.

The CDR3 reads CASSIVRGRGPGELFF. The CDR3 region has the DNA TGTGCCAGCAGCATAGTTCGCGGCCGGGGGCCCGGGGAGCTGTTTTTT. V gene TRBV11-2 combines with J gene TRBJ2-2; the D call may be TRBD1 or TRBD2 (6 bases each). CDR1 and CDR2 from the germline V gene are SGHAT and FQNNGV. The CDR3 is 16 amino acids. The V end lost 5 bases, the J end lost 6 bases, and 19 bases lay between the germline ends.

This clonotype was seen a few times. V gene TRBV12-3 or TRBV12-4 combines with J gene TRBJ2-7; no clear D gene. The CDR3 runs 13 residues. V was clipped by 3 bases and J by 4 bases, with 10 bases between them. CDR3: CASSFQTPYEQYV. DNA for the CDR3: TGTGCCAGCAGTTTTCAGACCCCATACGAGCAGTACGTC.

This clonotype was observed a few times. The V call is TRBV6-1, the J call TRBJ2-5; 11 bases are a match to TRBD2. CDR1 is MNHNS, CDR2 SASEGT, per germline. This CDR3 region has 15 residues. V lost 4 bases to trimming and J lost 2 bases; unmatched junction nucleotides: 3. For the CDR3, the DNA is TGTGCCAGCAGTGTGTTAGCGGGGGGGCAAGAGACCCAGTACTTC. Translating gives CASSVLAGGQETQYF.

This clonotype was seen a handful of times. The chain combines TRBV3-1 with TRBJ2-7; 8 nucleotides align to TRBD1. The germline V gene has CDR1 LGHDT and CDR2 YNNKEL (reference sequence). The CDR3 consists of 15 residues. Trimming took 1 base from V and 3 from J; bases not matched to a gene: 5. The CDR3 nucleotides are TGTGCCAGCAGCCAAGGCCCCACAGGGGGCTACGAGCAGTACTTC. Its translation is CASSQGPTGGYEQYF.